The sequence of this T cell receptor beta chain was determined in a study of OX40 agonist ivuxolimab in advanced cancers. Germline CDR1 is LGHNA and CDR2 is YNFKEQ. V lost 1 base, J lost 0 bases, and 5 bases stayed unmatched. This CDR3 has 17 amino acids. A history of autoimmune disease or systemic immunosuppression excluded patients. TCRdb's copy holds only in-frame clones and misses some; the assay was immunoSEQ multiplex PCR. The sample records over 45,000 clones, about 83% being singletons. The chain combines TRBV4-2 with TRBJ2-1, with 8 nucleotides matching TRBD2. Material: CD4+ or CD8+ T cells sorted from blood, obtained in a trial of the OX40 agonist ivuxolimab. The receptor was derived from an adult with an advanced solid tumor such as melanoma, head and neck, liver or kidney cancer. CDR3 nucleotides: TGTGCCAGCAGCCAAGGGGAGCGGGGGAGCTCCTACAATGAGCAGTTCTTC. This gives the protein CASSQGERGSSYNEQFF.